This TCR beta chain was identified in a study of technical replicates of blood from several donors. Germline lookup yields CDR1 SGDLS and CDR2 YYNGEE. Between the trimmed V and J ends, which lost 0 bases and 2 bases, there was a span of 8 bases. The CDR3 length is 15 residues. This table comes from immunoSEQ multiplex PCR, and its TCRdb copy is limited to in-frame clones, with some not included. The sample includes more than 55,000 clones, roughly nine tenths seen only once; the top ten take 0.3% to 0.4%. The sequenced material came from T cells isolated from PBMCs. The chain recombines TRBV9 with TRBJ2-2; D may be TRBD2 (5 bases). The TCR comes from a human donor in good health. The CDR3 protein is CASSVEAANTGELFF. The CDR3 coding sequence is TGTGCCAGCAGCGTAGAAGCGGCTAACACCGGGGAGCTGTTTTTT.